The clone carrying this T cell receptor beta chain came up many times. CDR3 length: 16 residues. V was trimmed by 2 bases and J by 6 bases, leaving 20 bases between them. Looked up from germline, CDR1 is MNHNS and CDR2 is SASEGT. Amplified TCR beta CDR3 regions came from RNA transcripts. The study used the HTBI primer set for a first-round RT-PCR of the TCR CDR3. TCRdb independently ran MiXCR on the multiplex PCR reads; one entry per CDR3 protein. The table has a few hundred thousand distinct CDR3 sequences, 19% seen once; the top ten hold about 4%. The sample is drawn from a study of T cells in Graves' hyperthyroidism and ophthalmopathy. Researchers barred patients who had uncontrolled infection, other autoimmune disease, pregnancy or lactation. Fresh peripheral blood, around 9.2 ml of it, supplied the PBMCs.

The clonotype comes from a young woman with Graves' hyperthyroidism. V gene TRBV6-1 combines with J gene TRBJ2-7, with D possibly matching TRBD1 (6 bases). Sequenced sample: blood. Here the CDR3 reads CASSELFGTSLFEQYF. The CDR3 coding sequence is TGTGCCAGCAGTGAATTGTTCGGGACAAGCCTGTTCGAGCAGTACTTC.